These 28 T cell receptor beta chains were sequenced from one sample in a study of metastatic and nonmetastatic thyroid tumors. TCRdb called clones again from the PCR reads with MiXCR. Of about 40,000 clones detected, 9.5% to 12% appear once; the ten largest clones hold roughly 25%. None of the patients had undergone any treatment ahead of thyroid surgery. The specimen was blood. Every receptor here comes from a female donor with papillary thyroid cancer or a benign thyroid nodule (not recorded which). Some clones in this sample may be carry-over from other donors' samples.

This clone was counted ten times or more. The chain joins TRBV6-1 to TRBJ2-7; D possibly corresponds to TRBD1 (6 bases). Trimming removed 4 bases at V and 7 bases at J, with 11 bases between. This CDR3 comprises 12 residues. Per germline, CDR1 MNHNS and CDR2 SASEGT. CDR3 DNA: TGTGCCAGCAGTGTCCAGGGGCGGGAGCAGTACTTC. Its protein is CASSVQGREQYF.

This clone appeared many times. This chain uses TRBV6-2 or TRBV6-3 with TRBJ2-7; D gene unclear. The CDR3 covers 14 residues. Germline V gene data show CDR1 as MNHEY and CDR2 as SVGEGT. Between the trimmed V and J ends, which lost 4 bases and 0 bases, there was a span of 10 bases. This chain's CDR3 is CASSSGSYSYEQYF. CDR3 DNA: TGTGCCAGCAGTTCCGGCAGCTACTCCTACGAGCAGTACTTC.

This clone was observed many times. This chain uses TRBV3-1 with TRBJ2-1, with no clear D. Trimming removed 0 bases at V and 16 bases at J, with 16 bases between. CDR1 is LGHDT, CDR2 YNNKEL, per germline (reference sequence). The CDR3 length is 13 residues. CDR3 sequence reads: CASSQDRAVRSFF. The CDR3 DNA is TGTGCCAGCAGCCAAGATCGGGCGGTCCGGAGCTTCTTC.

In its sample, this clone was seen many times. The J gene is TRBJ1-5, the V gene TRBV2, with D possibly matching TRBD1 (5 bases). Germline V lookup: CDR1 SNHLY, CDR2 FYNNEI. The CDR3 is 13 amino acids. V lost 6 bases and J lost 9, with 15 bases in between. This CDR3 is CASRGTQGPPQHF. DNA for the CDR3: TGTGCCAGCAGGGGTACCCAGGGACCGCCCCAGCATTTT.

This clone was detected ten times or more. The chain is built from TRBV7-3 and TRBJ1-1; D is uncertain. CDR3 length: 13 residues. Deletions cut 3 bases from V and 6 bases from J, with 11 bases between. In germline, CDR1 is SGHTA, CDR2 FQGTGA. Written as DNA, the CDR3 is TGTGCCAGCAGCTTGACGTGGAGGGCTGAAGCTTTCTTT. Its protein is CASSLTWRAEAFF.

The chain is built from TRBV6-1 and TRBJ1-3; possible D gene TRBD1, 5 bases. Between the trimmed V and J ends, which lost 10 bases and 3 bases, there was a span of 25 bases. Germline CDR1 is MNHNS and CDR2 is SASEGT. This CDR3 has 17 residues. The CDR3 spells CAINPFRGAMFGNTIYF. The CDR3 nucleotides are TGTGCCATCAATCCCTTCCGTGGGGCGATGTTTGGAAACACCATATATTTT.

V gene TRBV4-1 combines with J gene TRBJ2-6, with 8 bases identical to TRBD2. Germline CDR1 is MGHRA and CDR2 is YSYEKL. Trimming at V came to 1 base and at J to 4 bases, leaving 6 bases not matched to a gene. The CDR3 covers 17 residues. CDR3 region: CASSQVSGGAGANVLTF. For the CDR3, the DNA is TGCGCCAGCAGCCAAGTGAGCGGGGGCGCAGGGGCCAACGTCCTGACTTTC.

The sample holds many counts of this clone. The chain combines TRBV28 with TRBJ2-3; TRBD2 agrees at 7 bases. This CDR3 region has 15 residues. CDR1 is MDHEN and CDR2 is SYDVKM in the germline V gene. Unmatched junction bases numbered 7, after V lost 3 bases and J lost 4 bases. CDR3 coding DNA: TGTGCCAGCAGTTTCGGCGGGAGTTTATCAGATACGCAGTATTTT. Its translation: CASSFGGSLSDTQYF.

The chain employs TRBV7-2 and TRBJ2-7, with a weak D call TRBD1 (5 bases). CDR1 is SGHTA, CDR2 FQGNSA, per germline. This CDR3 is 11 amino acids long. With 3 bases removed from V and 7 bases from J, the gap between germline ends came to 7 bases. The CDR3 here is CASSFRQEQYF. The CDR3 nucleotides read TGTGCCAGCAGCTTCAGACAGGAGCAGTACTTC.

This clone was seen repeatedly, ten times or more. V and J are TRBV6-2 or TRBV6-3 and TRBJ1-1; D unclear. Between the trimmed V and J ends, which lost 2 bases and 1 base, there was a span of 5 bases. Germline values: CDR1 MNHEY, CDR2 SVGEGT. The CDR3 is 13 residues long. As DNA, the CDR3 is TGTGCCAGCAGTTACAGCAGGAACACTGAAGCTTTCTTT. This translates into CASSYSRNTEAFF.

This clone was observed many times. An end of the junction differs from the germline gene, which may be a read error. V usage is TRBV19 and J usage is TRBJ1-5, with 7 bases identical to TRBD1. The CDR3 is 14 amino acids. Germline values: CDR1 LNHDA, CDR2 SQIVND (reference sequence). CDR3 amino acids: CASSLDRGNQPQHF. DNA of the CDR3: TGTGCCAGTAGTCTAGACAGGGGCAATCAGCCCCAGCATTTT.

This clone was picked up many times. V is TRBV10-1 and J is TRBJ2-3; 9 bases match TRBD2. CDR3 length: 17 residues. Germline CDR1 reads WNHNN; CDR2 reads SYGVQD (reference sequence). V gave up 0 bases and J gave up 0 bases; unmatched junction bases: 4. DNA for the CDR3: TGCGCCAGCAGTGAGTCGAGGGCGGGAGGGAGCACAGATACGCAGTATTTT. As protein: CASSESRAGGSTDTQYF.

This clone was detected ten times or more. J is TRBJ1-2 and V is TRBV12-3 or TRBV12-4; no clear D. The V and J ends lost 3 bases and 2 bases respectively, with 7 bases between them. CDR3 length equals 13 residues. The DNA of the CDR3 is TGTGCCAGCAGTTTCGGCATAAACTATGGCTACACCTTC. Its translation: CASSFGINYGYTF.

This clone was recorded at least ten times. V gene TRBV20-1 combines with J gene TRBJ2-5; D is possibly TRBD2 (6 bases). The V and J ends lost 2 bases and 4 bases respectively, with 14 bases between them. CDR3 length: 14 residues. CDR1 is DFQATT and CDR2 is SNEGSKA in the germline V gene (reference sequence). The CDR3 nucleotides are TGCAGTGCTAGACACCGGGACTCAAGAGAGACCCAGTACTTC. It translates to CSARHRDSRETQYF.

This clone was found a few times. The chain links TRBV6-2 or TRBV6-3 to TRBJ1-1; possible D gene TRBD1, 5 bases. From germline, CDR1 is MNHEY and CDR2 SVGEGT. The CDR3 has 14 residues. V lost 6 bases, J lost 1 base, and 12 bases lay in between. As DNA, the CDR3 is TGTGCCAGCAGGGGAGGGGTCGGGAACACTGAAGCTTTCTTT. The encoded protein is CASRGGVGNTEAFF.

This clone was counted ten times or more. This chain uses TRBV20-1 with TRBJ2-7; 10 bases are shared with TRBD2. Losses at the gene ends were 1 base for V and 7 bases for J; bases not matched to a gene: 10. This CDR3 has 15 residues. The germline gives CDR1 DFQATT, CDR2 SNEGSKA (reference sequence). The CDR3 sequence: CSARATSGNLIEQYF. The DNA for the CDR3 is TGCAGTGCTAGAGCTACTAGCGGGAACTTAATAGAGCAGTACTTC.

This clone was seen repeatedly, ten times or more. The V and J genes are TRBV11-2 and TRBJ1-2, with no clear D. The CDR3 is 11 amino acids. Germline V gene data show CDR1 as SGHAT and CDR2 as FQNNGV. V was pared by 1 base and J by 7 bases, with 4 bases between. CDR3 DNA: TGTGCCAGCAGCTTAGCAGGTGGCTACACCTTC. It translates to CASSLAGGYTF.

This clone was detected many times. This chain links TRBV27 with TRBJ2-2; no firm D call. This CDR3 is built from 13 residues. Trimming left V 5 bases short and J 6 bases short, with 10 bases between. Germline CDR1 is MNHEY and CDR2 is SMNVEV (reference sequence). This chain's CDR3 is CASSPSLAGELFF. The DNA of the CDR3 is TGTGCCAGCAGTCCGTCGCTAGCCGGGGAGCTGTTTTTT.

This clone showed up many times. The CDR3 loop reads CATSSGPYNEQFF. The CDR3 nucleotides are TGTGCCACCAGTTCAGGTCCCTACAATGAGCAGTTCTTC. V and J are TRBV24-1 and TRBJ2-1, with D hard to call. CDR1 is KGHDR and CDR2 is SFDVKD in the germline V gene. CDR3 length: 13 amino acids. With 6 bases removed from V and 2 bases from J, the gap between germline ends came to 7 bases.

This clone was observed at least ten times. V is TRBV3-1 and J is TRBJ1-1; TRBD1 matches at 7 bases. After removal of 7 bases from V and 3 bases from J, the junction contained 17 bases not matched to a gene. The CDR3 runs 17 residues. CDR1 and CDR2 from the germline V gene are LGHDT and YNNKEL (reference sequence). CDR3 loop: CASKKKVTGVRDTEAFF. The CDR3 bases are TGTGCCAGCAAAAAAAAGGTCACAGGGGTTAGGGACACTGAAGCTTTCTTT.

This clone was counted ten times or more. This CDR3 is CASSRGGLAGLNEQFF. In DNA, the CDR3 is TGCGCCAGCAGCCGCGGGGGTCTAGCGGGACTCAATGAGCAGTTCTTC. The chain combines TRBV5-1 with TRBJ2-1; TRBD2 agrees at 9 bases. Trimming took 4 bases from V and 6 from J; bases not matched to a gene: 11. CDR1 is SGHRS, CDR2 YFSETQ, per germline. The CDR3 covers 16 residues.

A few counts support this clone. A read error may explain this, as a much larger clone is one base away. V usage is TRBV11-2 and J usage is TRBJ2-1; D is undetermined. Trimming shortened V by 5 bases and J by 0 bases, and 14 bases separated the two germline ends. The CDR3 loop spans 16 amino acids. Per the germline V gene, CDR1 is SGHAT and CDR2 is FQNNGV. The CDR3 is CASSHFKVSSYNEQFF. CDR3 in DNA: TGTGCCAGCAGCCACTTTAAGGTCAGCTCCTACAATGAGCAGTTCTTC. Looking up the rest from reference TRBV11-2 and TRBJ2-1 gives the full variable domain: EAGVAQSPRYKIIEKRQSVAFWCNPISGHATLYWYQQILGQGPKLLIQFQNNGVVDDSQLPKDRFSAERLKGVDSTLKIQPAKLEDSAVYLCASSHFKVSSYNEQFFGPGTRLTVL.

This clone was counted between two and nine times. A much more abundant neighbour one base away suggests this may be a read error. The chain carries TRBV6-5 and TRBJ2-5, with 8 bases that match TRBD1. CDR3 length: 14 residues. Germline V lookup: CDR1 MNHEY, CDR2 SVGAGI. CDR3 residues: CASSLLDRGETKYF. The CDR3 DNA reads as TGTGCCAGCAGTCTCCTCGACAGGGGAGAGACCAAGTACTTC.

This clone was detected ten times or more. This rearrangement joins TRBV5-1 to TRBJ1-4, with 7 bases matching TRBD1. The CDR3 has 17 amino acids. Germline V gene sequence: CDR1 SGHRS, CDR2 YFSETQ. With 4 bases clipped from V and 0 bases from J, the junction kept 9 bases outside the gene matches. Here the CDR3 reads CASSLRDSSTTNEKLFF. DNA for the CDR3: TGCGCCAGCAGCCTCCGGGACAGCAGTACAACTAATGAAAAACTGTTTTTT.

There are many counts of this clone. The chain joins TRBV5-4 to TRBJ1-3; TRBD1 might be the D (5 bases). The CDR3 spans 15 residues. CDR1 SGHNT and CDR2 YYREEE come from the germline V gene (reference sequence). V was pared by 4 bases and J by 1 base, with 12 bases between. CDR3 DNA: TGTGCCAGCAGCGATTACCGGGGGTCTGGAAACACCATATATTTT. Translation: CASSDYRGSGNTIYF.

This clone was seen repeatedly, ten times or more. The CDR3 region is CASSSPDLYGYTF. The CDR3 DNA sequence: TGCGCCAGCAGCTCCCCGGACCTCTATGGCTACACCTTC. The gene calls are TRBV5-1 and TRBJ1-2; D is unclear. Germline V CDR1 and CDR2: SGHRS, YFSETQ. This CDR3 region has 13 residues. The V end lost 3 bases, the J end lost 4 bases, and 10 bases lay between the germline ends.

This chain uses TRBV5-1 with TRBJ2-3, with D possibly TRBD1 on 5 matching bases. V lost 4 bases and J 2 bases, leaving 11 bases between the germline ends. The CDR3 consists of 14 residues. Germline V CDR1 and CDR2: SGHRS, YFSETQ. The CDR3 spells CASSRDRHTDTQYF. The CDR3 coding sequence is TGCGCCAGCAGCAGAGACAGACACACAGATACGCAGTATTTT.

This clone was observed a handful of times. The sample has other DNA sequences that encode this CDR3 too. The chain has TRBV6-1 and TRBJ1-2; D not resolved. Trimming cost V 5 bases and J 0 bases, with 7 bases left between them. Germline-derived CDR1 and CDR2 are MNHNS and SASEGT. CDR3 length equals 13 residues. The chain's CDR3 is CASSPGANYGYTF. CDR3 coding DNA: TGTGCCAGCAGTCCAGGAGCTAACTATGGCTACACCTTC.